This passage covers 3 T cell receptor beta chains from one sample sequenced in a study of blood T cell repertoires in COVID-19. Some clones are missing from TCRdb's copy, which holds only in-frame ones; the method was immunoSEQ multiplex PCR. In the table there are 250,000 or so clones, 75% to 90% of which are singletons. The sample was peripheral blood. Source of these receptors: a woman in her forties who had recovered from COVID-19.

This clone was seen a single time. V usage is TRBV9 and J usage is TRBJ2-1; D unclear. The germline CDR1 and CDR2 sequences are SGDLS and YYNGEE. The ends were cut back, 4 bases at V and 6 bases at J, with 11 bases in the middle. The CDR3 consists of 13 residues. CDR3 in DNA: TGTGCCAGCAGCCCACCGGTCGGCAATGAGCAGTTCTTC. Its protein is CASSPPVGNEQFF. Based on the CDR3 plus reference TRBV9 and TRBJ2-1, the full variable domain is DSGVTQTPKHLITATGQRVTLRCSPRSGDLSVYWYQQSLDQGLQFLIQYYNGEERAKGNILERFSAQQFPDLHSELNLSSLELGDSALYFCASSPPVGNEQFFGPGTRLTVL.

The chain links TRBV2 to TRBJ1-5; D is unresolved. Trimming removed 4 bases at V and 5 bases at J, with 12 bases between. This CDR3 comprises 14 residues. Per the germline V gene, CDR1 is SNHLY and CDR2 is FYNNEI. CDR3 DNA sequence: TGTGCCAGCAGTGCGGAACAGAAGGATCAGCCCCAGCATTTT. Its protein is CASSAEQKDQPQHF. Combining the CDR3 with reference TRBV2 and TRBJ1-5 gives the whole variable domain EPEVTQTPSHQVTQMGQEVILRCVPISNHLYFYWYRQILGQKVEFLVSFYNNEISEKSEIFDDQFSVERPDGSNFTLKIRSTKLEDSAMYFCASSAEQKDQPQHFGDGTRLSIL.

The chain employs TRBV19 and TRBJ2-7; maybe TRBD2 (5 bases). V lost 4 bases to trimming and J lost 0 bases, with 10 bases between them. This CDR3 is built from 14 residues. Germline loops: CDR1 LNHDA, CDR2 SQIVND (reference sequence). The CDR3 sequence: CASSTGRSSYEQYF. For the CDR3, the DNA is TGTGCCAGTAGTACGGGAAGGAGCTCCTACGAGCAGTACTTC. The complete variable domain, with remaining parts taken from reference TRBV19 and TRBJ2-7, reads DGGITQSPKYLFRKEGQNVTLSCEQNLNHDAMYWYRQDPGQGLRLIYYSQIVNDFQKGDIAEGYSVSREKKESFPLTVTSAQKNPTAFYLCASSTGRSSYEQYFGPGTRLTVT.